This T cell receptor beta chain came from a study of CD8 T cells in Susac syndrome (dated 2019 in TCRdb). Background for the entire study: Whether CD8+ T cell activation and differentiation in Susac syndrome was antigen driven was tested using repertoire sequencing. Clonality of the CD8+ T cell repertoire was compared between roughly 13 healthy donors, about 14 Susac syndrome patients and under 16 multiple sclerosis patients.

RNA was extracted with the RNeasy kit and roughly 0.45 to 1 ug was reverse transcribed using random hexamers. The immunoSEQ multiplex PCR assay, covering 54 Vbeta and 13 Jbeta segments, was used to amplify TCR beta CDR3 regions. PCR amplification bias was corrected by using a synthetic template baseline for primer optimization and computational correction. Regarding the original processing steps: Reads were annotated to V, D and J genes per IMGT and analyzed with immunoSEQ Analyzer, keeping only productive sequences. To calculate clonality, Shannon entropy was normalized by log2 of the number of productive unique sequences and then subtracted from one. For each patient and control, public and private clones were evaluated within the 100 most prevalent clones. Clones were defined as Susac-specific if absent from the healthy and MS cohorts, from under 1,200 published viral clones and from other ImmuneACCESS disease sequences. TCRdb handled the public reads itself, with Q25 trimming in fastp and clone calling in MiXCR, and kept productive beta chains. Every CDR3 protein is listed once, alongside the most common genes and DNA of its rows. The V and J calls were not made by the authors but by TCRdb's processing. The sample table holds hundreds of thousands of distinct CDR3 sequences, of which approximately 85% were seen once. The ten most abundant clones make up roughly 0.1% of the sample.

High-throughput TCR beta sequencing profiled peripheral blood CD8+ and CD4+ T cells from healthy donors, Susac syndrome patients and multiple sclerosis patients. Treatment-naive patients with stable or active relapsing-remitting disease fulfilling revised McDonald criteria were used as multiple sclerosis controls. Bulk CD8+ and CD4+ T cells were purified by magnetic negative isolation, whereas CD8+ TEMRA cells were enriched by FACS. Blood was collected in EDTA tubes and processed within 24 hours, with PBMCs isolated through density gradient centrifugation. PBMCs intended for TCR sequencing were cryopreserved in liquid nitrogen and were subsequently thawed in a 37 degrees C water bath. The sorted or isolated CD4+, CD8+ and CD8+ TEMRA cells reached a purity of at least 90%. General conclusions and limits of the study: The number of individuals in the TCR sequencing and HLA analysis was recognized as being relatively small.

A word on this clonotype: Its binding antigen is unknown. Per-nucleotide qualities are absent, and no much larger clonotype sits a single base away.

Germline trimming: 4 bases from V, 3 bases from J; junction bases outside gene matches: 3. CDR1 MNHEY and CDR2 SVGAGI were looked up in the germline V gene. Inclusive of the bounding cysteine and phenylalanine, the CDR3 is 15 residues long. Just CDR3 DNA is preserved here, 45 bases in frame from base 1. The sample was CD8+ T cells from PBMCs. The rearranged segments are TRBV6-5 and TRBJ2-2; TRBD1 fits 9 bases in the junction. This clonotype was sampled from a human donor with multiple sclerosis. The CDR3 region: CASSSGQGYTGELFF. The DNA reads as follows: TGTGCCAGCAGTTCGGGACAGGGCTACACCGGGGAGCTGTTTTTT.